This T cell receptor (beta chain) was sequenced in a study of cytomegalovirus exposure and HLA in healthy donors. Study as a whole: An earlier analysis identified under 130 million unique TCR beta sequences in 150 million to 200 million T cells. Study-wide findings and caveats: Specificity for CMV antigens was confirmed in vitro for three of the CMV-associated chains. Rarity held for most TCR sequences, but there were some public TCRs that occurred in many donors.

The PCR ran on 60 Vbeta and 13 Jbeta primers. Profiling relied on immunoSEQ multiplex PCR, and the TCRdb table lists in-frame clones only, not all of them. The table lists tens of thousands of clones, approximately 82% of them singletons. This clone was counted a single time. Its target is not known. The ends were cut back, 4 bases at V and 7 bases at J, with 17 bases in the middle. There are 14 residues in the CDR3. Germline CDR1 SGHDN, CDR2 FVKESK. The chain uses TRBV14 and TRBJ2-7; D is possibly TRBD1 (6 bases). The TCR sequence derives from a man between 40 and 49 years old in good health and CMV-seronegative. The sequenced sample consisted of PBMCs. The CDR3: CASSLPGHLSEQYF. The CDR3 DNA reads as TGTGCCAGCAGCCTCCCGGGACATCTCTCGGAGCAGTACTTC.